The sequence of this T cell receptor beta chain was determined in a study of beta chain features in type 1 diabetes. Findings and limits, study-wide: Patients showed naive, central memory and Treg TCRB repertoires that appeared more similar than those of healthy donors. A moderate, significant TCRB CDR3 shortening appeared in type 1 diabetes across four CD4+ subsets.

The entirety of the isolated RNA underwent reverse transcription, so expressed TCRB transcripts were sequenced. Repertoires were generated with immunoSEQ multiplex PCR, while TCRdb's copy carries only in-frame clones and drops some. The sample records approximately 730,000 clones, under 15% being singletons. Based on CD45RO/CCR7/CD25/CD127/CD95/CD27, CD4+ regulatory, stem cell-like memory, naive and central memory cells were sorted. Every sorted population was more than 95% pure. On this clone itself: Its antigen is still unknown. The sample has other DNA sequences that encode this CDR3 too.

Germline lookup yields CDR1 MNHEY and CDR2 SVGAGI. V was clipped by 2 bases and J by 1 base, with 8 bases between them. CDR3 length: 14 amino acids. The source is a man aged 18 to 30 with type 1 diabetes. Sequencing input: naive CD4+ T cells from blood. The V call is TRBV6-5, the J call TRBJ1-1, with D perhaps matching TRBD1 (6 bases). The chain's CDR3 is CASSYGGWNTEAFF. The CDR3 nucleotides read TGTGCCAGCAGTTACGGGGGCTGGAACACTGAAGCTTTCTTT.